The following is a TCR beta chain sequence with its context. The antigen is undetermined. This may come from a read error, since a much larger clone is one base off. The CDR3 consists of 13 residues. The germline V gene has CDR1 MNHNS and CDR2 SASEGT. V was shortened by 8 bases and J by 4 bases, with 14 bases between the two germline ends. The data stem from a study of T cells in Graves' hyperthyroidism and ophthalmopathy. Study observations and caveats: Expanded thyroid clonotypes (above 0.001) were mostly also found in blood.

Researchers took RNA transcripts and amplified the TCR beta CDR3 regions from them. Initially, a first-round RT-PCR of the TCR CDR3 employed the HTBI primer set. TCRdb recomputed calls from the multiplex PCR reads with MiXCR, one row per CDR3 protein. The data contain fewer than 750,000 distinct CDR3 sequences, approximately 44% of them seen just once; the ten biggest clones take up around 8%. The study defined stable Graves' hyperthyroidism as no ophthalmopathy progression within 18 months. Newly diagnosed patients aged 18 to 65 had hyperthyroidism of under 2 months' duration. Clinical symptoms, serum thyroxine, TRAb, thyroid ultrasound and orbital computed tomography established diagnosis.

The gene calls are TRBV6-1 and TRBJ1-1; no definite D call. Input material: peripheral blood or thyroid tissue (not recorded which). This TCR came from a woman between 18 and 29 years old with Graves' hyperthyroidism. In DNA form, the CDR3 reads TGTGCCAGCCTCCATGACCTGGGCACTGAAGCTTTCTTT. Translation gives CASLHDLGTEAFF.